One and the same sample provided the 13 T cell receptor beta chains below, sequenced in a study of blood T cell repertoires in COVID-19. Profiled with immunoSEQ multiplex PCR; TCRdb holds only in-frame clones, not every one. The data show about 240,000 clones, with more than 75% seen just once and about 0.99% held by the top ten. Specimen: peripheral blood. These receptors all come from a woman aged 40 to 49 who had recovered from COVID-19.

The genes are TRBV24-1 and TRBJ1-1, with 9 bases lining up with TRBD1. The trim removed 4 bases at V and 5 bases at J, leaving 7 bases unmatched. The germline CDR1 and CDR2 sequences are KGHDR and SFDVKD. The CDR3 is 15 residues long. CDR3 nucleotide sequence: TGTGCCACCAGTGACGGGACAGGGATTCGGACTGAAGCTTTCTTT. Translated: CATSDGTGIRTEAFF.

The chain is built from TRBV27 and TRBJ1-2; possible D gene TRBD1, 6 bases. The CDR3 is made up of 14 amino acids. The germline V and J ends were trimmed by 5 bases and 6 bases, with 16 bases remaining between them. Germline V CDR1 and CDR2: MNHEY, SMNVEV (reference sequence). CDR3 amino acids: CASSTRAGADGYTF. In DNA, the CDR3 is TGTGCCAGCAGTACCCGGGCAGGGGCAGATGGCTACACCTTC.

The rearrangement links TRBV7-2 to TRBJ2-5; 15 nucleotides match TRBD2. Germline V gene sequence: CDR1 SGHTA, CDR2 FQGNSA. This CDR3 region has 16 residues. J lost 3 bases, V lost 4 bases, and 3 bases had no gene match. This CDR3 is CASSWTSGRGEETQYF. The DNA for the CDR3 is TGTGCCAGCAGCTGGACTAGCGGGAGGGGGGAAGAGACCCAGTACTTC. The full variable domain, in which reference TRBV7-2 and TRBJ2-5 provide the parts outside the CDR3, is GAGVSQSPSNKVTEKGKDVELRCDPISGHTALYWYRQSLGQGLEFLIYFQGNSAPDKSGLPSDRFSAERTGGSVSTLTIQRTQQEDSAVYLCASSWTSGRGEETQYFGPGTRLLVL.

In its sample, this clone was seen a few times. This rearrangement joins TRBV4-2 to TRBJ1-2, with D possibly matching TRBD1 (6 bases). This CDR3 comprises 13 residues. In germline, CDR1 is LGHNA, CDR2 YNFKEQ. V lost 0 bases, J lost 7 bases, and 9 bases lay in between. This chain's CDR3 is CASSQDRRGGYTF. CDR3 coding DNA: TGTGCCAGCAGCCAAGATCGCAGGGGTGGCTACACCTTC.

The rearrangement links TRBV10-3 to TRBJ2-1; 15 bases map to TRBD2. Germline V CDR1 and CDR2: ENHRY, SYGVKD. The CDR3 is 15 residues long. The V gene end was trimmed by 10 bases and the J gene end by 12 bases; junction bases not matched to a gene: 13. The CDR3 sequence is CATGHGTSGRSGQFF. The CDR3 nucleotides read TGTGCCACCGGGCATGGGACTAGCGGGAGGTCAGGGCAGTTCTTC.

Here the CDR3 reads CASSPPRLAGGEQFF. CDR3 nucleotide sequence: TGTGCCAGCAGCCCCCCCCGACTAGCGGGGGGTGAGCAGTTCTTC. The V gene is TRBV5-4, the J gene TRBJ2-1, with TRBD2 identical over 13 bases. Germline loops: CDR1 SGHNT, CDR2 YYREEE (reference sequence). Trimming cost V 4 bases and J 9 bases; bases outside gene matches: 7. This CDR3 is 15 amino acids long.

V is TRBV10-3 and J is TRBJ1-1; D call uncertain. The CDR3 runs 13 residues. CDR1 is ENHRY, CDR2 SYGVKD, per germline. Between the trimmed V and J ends, which lost 3 bases and 3 bases, there was a span of 8 bases. The CDR3 loop reads CAISDTRYTEAFF. The CDR3 DNA reads TGTGCCATCAGTGATACGCGATACACTGAAGCTTTCTTT.

The genes are TRBV1 and TRBJ2-1; the table's D call of TRBD1 was not tested on the DNA. TRBV1 is a listed pseudogene. The CDR3 loop spans 14 amino acids. The DNA of the CDR3 is TGCACCAGCAGCCACCCCGGACTGGCAGGGGGGCAGTTCTTC. Amino acids: CTSSHPGLAGGQFF.

The CDR3 reads CASSYSNLGGTYGYTF. DNA for the CDR3: TGTGCCAGCAGTTACTCGAATTTGGGAGGGACCTATGGCTACACCTTC. The rearrangement joins TRBV6-6 to TRBJ1-2; D is possibly TRBD1 (5 bases). CDR1 MNHNY and CDR2 SVGAGI come from the germline V gene (reference sequence). This CDR3 region has 16 residues. The V and J ends lost 0 bases and 4 bases respectively, with 15 bases between them.

This rearrangement joins TRBV18 to TRBJ2-2; perhaps TRBD2 as D (5 bases). V was clipped by 1 base and J by 7 bases, with 16 bases between them. The CDR3 has 16 residues. Germline CDR1 KGHSH, CDR2 LQKENI. The CDR3 reads CASSPRPTPRGGELFF. In nucleotides, the CDR3 is TGTGCCAGCTCACCACGGCCTACGCCCCGGGGCGGGGAGCTGTTTTTT.

This rearrangement joins TRBV9 to TRBJ1-3; D unresolved. This CDR3 has 14 amino acids. The germline CDR1 and CDR2 sequences are SGDLS and YYNGEE. V was shortened by 3 bases and J by 16 bases, with 23 bases between the two germline ends. The CDR3 loop is CASSAEEGLGHLYF. For the CDR3, the DNA is TGTGCCAGCAGCGCCGAGGAGGGCCTTGGCCATTTGTATTTT.

J is TRBJ2-1 and V is TRBV10-2, with 9 bases matching TRBD2. The CDR3 is made up of 17 amino acids. Germline-derived CDR1 and CDR2 are WSHSY and SAAADI. V shed 0 bases and J 6 bases; nucleotides not matched to a gene: 9. CDR3 amino acids: CASSESGAGGWGNEQFF. The CDR3 DNA follows: TGCGCCAGCAGTGAGTCGGGAGCGGGAGGATGGGGCAATGAGCAGTTCTTC.

V usage is TRBV7-9 and J usage is TRBJ1-1, with a possible D match to TRBD1 (6 bases). This CDR3 contains 15 residues. Germline CDR1 and CDR2: SEHNR and FQNEAQ (reference sequence). V lost 5 bases to trimming and J lost 1 base, with 14 bases between them. CDR3 region: CASSAPGTTNTEAFF. The CDR3 region has the DNA TGTGCCAGCAGCGCTCCCGGGACAACGAACACTGAAGCTTTCTTT.